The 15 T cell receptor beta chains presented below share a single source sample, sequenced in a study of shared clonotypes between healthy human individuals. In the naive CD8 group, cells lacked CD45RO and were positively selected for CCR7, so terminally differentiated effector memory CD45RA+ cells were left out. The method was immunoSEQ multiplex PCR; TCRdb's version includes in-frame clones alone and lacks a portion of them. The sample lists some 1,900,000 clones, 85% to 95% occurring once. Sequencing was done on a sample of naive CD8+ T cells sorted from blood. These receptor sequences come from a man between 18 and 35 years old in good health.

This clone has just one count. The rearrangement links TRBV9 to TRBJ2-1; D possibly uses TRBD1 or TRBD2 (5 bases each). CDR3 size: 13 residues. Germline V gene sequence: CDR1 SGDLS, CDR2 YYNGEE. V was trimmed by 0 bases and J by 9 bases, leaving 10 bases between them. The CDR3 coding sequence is TGTGCCAGCAGCGTAGCGCTCGGGGCTGAGCAGTTCTTC. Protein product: CASSVALGAEQFF.

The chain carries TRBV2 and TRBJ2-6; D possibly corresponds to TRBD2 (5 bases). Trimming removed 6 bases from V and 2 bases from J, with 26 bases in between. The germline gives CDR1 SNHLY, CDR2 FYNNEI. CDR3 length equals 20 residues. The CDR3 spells CASRDLEGVHLGAGANVLTF. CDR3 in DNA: TGTGCCAGCAGGGACCTTGAGGGAGTACACCTAGGAGCTGGGGCCAACGTCCTGACTTTC.

CDR3 sequence (DNA): TGCGCCAGCAGCCAGCCCAATTCACCCCTCCACTTT. This encodes CASSQPNSPLHF. V usage is TRBV4-1 and J usage is TRBJ1-6; D ambiguous. CDR1 is MGHRA, CDR2 YSYEKL, per germline. This CDR3 is 12 amino acids long. V lost 3 bases and J 7 bases, leaving 4 bases between the germline ends.

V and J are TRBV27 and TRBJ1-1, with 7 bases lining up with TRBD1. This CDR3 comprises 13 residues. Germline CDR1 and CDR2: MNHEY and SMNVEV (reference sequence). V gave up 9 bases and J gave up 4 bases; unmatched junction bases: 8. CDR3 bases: TGTGCCAGTCGACCACAGGGGAGCACTGAAGCTTTCTTT. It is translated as CASRPQGSTEAFF.

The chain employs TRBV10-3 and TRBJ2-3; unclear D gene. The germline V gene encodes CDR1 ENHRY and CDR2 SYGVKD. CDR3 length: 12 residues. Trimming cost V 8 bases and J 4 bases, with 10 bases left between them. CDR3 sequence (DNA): TGTGCCATCCGTCAGGATCCAGATACGCAGTATTTT. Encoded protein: CAIRQDPDTQYF.

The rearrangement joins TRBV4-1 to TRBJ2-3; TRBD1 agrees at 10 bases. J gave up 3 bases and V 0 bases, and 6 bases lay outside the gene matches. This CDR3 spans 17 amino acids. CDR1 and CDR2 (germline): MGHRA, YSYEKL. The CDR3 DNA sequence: TGCGCCAGCAGCCAAGAGGGTAGGGGACAGGGGACAGATACGCAGTATTTT. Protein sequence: CASSQEGRGQGTDTQYF.

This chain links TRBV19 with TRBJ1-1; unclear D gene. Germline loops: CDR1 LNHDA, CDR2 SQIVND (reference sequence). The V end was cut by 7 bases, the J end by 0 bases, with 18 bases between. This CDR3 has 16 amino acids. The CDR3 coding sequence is TGTGCCAGTATCCCTGCGGGTTTTGAAATGAACACTGAAGCTTTCTTT. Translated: CASIPAGFEMNTEAFF.

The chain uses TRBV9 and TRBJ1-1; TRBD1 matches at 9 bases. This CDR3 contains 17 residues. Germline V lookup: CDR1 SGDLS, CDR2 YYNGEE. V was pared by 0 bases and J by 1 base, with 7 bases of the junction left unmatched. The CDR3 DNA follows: TGTGCCAGCAGCGTAGGATCTACGGGACAGGGGAACACTGAAGCTTTCTTT. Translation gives CASSVGSTGQGNTEAFF.

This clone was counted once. This CDR3 is CASSSPSGEQFF. CDR3 sequence (DNA): TGTGCCAGCAGTTCCCCTAGCGGGGAGCAGTTCTTC. This chain uses TRBV27 with TRBJ2-1; 8 bases are shared with TRBD2. The germline CDR1 and CDR2 sequences are MNHEY and SMNVEV (reference sequence). CDR3 length: 12 residues. V was pared by 4 bases and J by 10 bases, with 3 bases of the junction left unmatched.

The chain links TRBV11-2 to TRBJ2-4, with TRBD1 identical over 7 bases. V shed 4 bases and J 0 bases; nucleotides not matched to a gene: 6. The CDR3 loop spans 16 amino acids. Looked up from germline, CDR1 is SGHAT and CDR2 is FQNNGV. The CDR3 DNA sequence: TGTGCCAGCAGCTCCCGGACAGGCCTAGCCAAAAACATTCAGTACTTC. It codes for CASSSRTGLAKNIQYF. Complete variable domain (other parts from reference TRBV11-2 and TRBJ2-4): EAGVAQSPRYKIIEKRQSVAFWCNPISGHATLYWYQQILGQGPKLLIQFQNNGVVDDSQLPKDRFSAERLKGVDSTLKIQPAKLEDSAVYLCASSSRTGLAKNIQYFGAGTRLSVL.

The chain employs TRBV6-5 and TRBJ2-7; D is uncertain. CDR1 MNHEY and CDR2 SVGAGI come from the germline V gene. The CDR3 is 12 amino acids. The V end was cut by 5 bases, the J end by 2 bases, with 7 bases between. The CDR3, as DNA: TGTGCCAGCAGTGATACTACCTACGAGCAGTACTTC. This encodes CASSDTTYEQYF.

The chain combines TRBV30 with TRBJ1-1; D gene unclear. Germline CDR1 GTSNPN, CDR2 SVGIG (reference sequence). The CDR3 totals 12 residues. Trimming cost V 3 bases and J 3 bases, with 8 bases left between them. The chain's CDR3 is CAWSGLDTEAFF. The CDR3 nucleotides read TGTGCCTGGAGCGGACTAGACACTGAAGCTTTCTTT.

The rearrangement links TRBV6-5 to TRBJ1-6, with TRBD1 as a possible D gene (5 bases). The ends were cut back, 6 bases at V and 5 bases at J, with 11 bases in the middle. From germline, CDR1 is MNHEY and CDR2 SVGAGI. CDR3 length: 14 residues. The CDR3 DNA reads TGTGCCAGCAGCCAGGGAACTGATAATTCACCCCTCCACTTT. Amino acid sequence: CASSQGTDNSPLHF.

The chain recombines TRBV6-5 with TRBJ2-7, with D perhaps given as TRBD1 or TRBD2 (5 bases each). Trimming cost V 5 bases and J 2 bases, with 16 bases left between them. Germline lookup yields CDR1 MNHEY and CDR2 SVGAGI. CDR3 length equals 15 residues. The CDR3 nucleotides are TGTGCCAGCAGTCGAGGGACCGCGGGCACCTACGAGCAGTACTTC. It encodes CASSRGTAGTYEQYF.

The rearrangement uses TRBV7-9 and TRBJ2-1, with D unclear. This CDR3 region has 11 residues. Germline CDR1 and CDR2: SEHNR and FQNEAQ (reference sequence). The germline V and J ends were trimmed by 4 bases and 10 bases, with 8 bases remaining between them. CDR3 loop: CASSWTQEQFF. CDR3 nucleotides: TGTGCCAGCAGCTGGACCCAAGAGCAGTTCTTC.